This T cell receptor beta chain emerged from a study of beta chain features in type 1 diabetes. One heparinised blood draw, averaging about 0.11 L, came from each donor. Broader study findings: Patients' naive, central memory and regulatory TCRB repertoires appeared more alike than those of healthy donors.

This clone was seen more than once but under ten times. Its target is not known. The investigators reverse transcribed all of the isolated RNA, so they sequenced expressed TCRB transcripts. The protocol was immunoSEQ multiplex PCR, while the TCRdb copy is restricted to in-frame clones and leaves out a portion. This table holds some 240,000 clones, about 11% found once. This sequence was found in a man aged 18-30 years in good health. The specimen sequenced was central memory CD4+ T cells from blood.

The CDR3 loop is CASSPVLAGGNEQFF. CDR3 coding DNA: TGTGCCAGCTCACCGGTACTAGCGGGAGGGAATGAGCAGTTCTTC. The chain employs TRBV18 and TRBJ2-1, with 13 bases fitting TRBD2. V shed 3 bases, J shed 7 bases, and the junction held 3 bases outside the gene matches. CDR1 KGHSH and CDR2 LQKENI come from the germline V gene. The CDR3 consists of 15 residues.